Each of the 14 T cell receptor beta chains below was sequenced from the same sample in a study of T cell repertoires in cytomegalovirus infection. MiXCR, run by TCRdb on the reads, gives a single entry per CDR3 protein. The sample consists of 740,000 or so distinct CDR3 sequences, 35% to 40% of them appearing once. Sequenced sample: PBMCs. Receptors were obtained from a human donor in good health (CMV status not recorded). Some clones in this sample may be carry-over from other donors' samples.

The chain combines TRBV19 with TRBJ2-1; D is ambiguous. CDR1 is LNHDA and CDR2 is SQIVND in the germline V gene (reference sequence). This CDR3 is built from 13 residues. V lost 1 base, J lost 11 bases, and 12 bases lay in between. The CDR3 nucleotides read TGTGCCAGTAGTATAGGTTTCCAGTCAAAGCAGTTCTTC. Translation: CASSIGFQSKQFF. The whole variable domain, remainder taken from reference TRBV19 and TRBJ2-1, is DGGITQSPKYLFRKEGQNVTLSCEQNLNHDAMYWYRQDPGQGLRLIYYSQIVNDFQKGDIAEGYSVSREKKESFPLTVTSAQKNPTAFYLCASSIGFQSKQFFGPGTRLTVL.

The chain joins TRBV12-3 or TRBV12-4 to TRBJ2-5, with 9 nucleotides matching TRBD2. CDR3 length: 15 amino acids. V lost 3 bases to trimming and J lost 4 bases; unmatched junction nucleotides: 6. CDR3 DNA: TGTGCCAGCAGTTTGGTCCTAGCGGGGAGAGAGACCCAGTACTTC. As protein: CASSLVLAGRETQYF.

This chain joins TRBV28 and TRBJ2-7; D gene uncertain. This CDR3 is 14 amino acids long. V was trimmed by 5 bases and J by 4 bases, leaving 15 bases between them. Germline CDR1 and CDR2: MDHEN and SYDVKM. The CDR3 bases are TGTGCCAGCAGTCGACGACCAGAGACATACGAGCAGTACTTC. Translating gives CASSRRPETYEQYF.

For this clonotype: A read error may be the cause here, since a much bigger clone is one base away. The CDR3 loop reads CATSVKPGQSTSLFRRDTQYF. CDR3 sequence (DNA): TGTGCCACCAGTGTTAAACCGGGACAGAGTACCAGTCTTTTTCGTCGAGATACGCAGTATTTT. The J gene is TRBJ2-3, the V gene TRBV24-1, with 7 nucleotides matching TRBD1. The ends lost 5 bases at V and 5 bases at J; junction bases unmatched: 27. Per the germline V gene, CDR1 is KGHDR and CDR2 is SFDVKD. CDR3 length: 21 residues.

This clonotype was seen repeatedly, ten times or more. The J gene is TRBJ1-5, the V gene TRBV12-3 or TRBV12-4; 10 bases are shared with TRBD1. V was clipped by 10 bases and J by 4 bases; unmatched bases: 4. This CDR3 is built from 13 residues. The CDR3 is CATRQGANQPQHF. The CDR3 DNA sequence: TGTGCCACCAGACAGGGGGCGAATCAGCCCCAGCATTTT.

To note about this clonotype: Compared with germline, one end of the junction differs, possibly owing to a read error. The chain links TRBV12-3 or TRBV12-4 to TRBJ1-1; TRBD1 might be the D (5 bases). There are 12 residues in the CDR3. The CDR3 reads CAISGHLCEAFF. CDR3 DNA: TGTGCCATCAGTGGACACTTATGTGAAGCTTTCTTT.

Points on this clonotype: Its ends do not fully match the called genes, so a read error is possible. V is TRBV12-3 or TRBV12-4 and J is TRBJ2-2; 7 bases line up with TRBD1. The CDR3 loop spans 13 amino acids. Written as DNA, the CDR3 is TGTTCCAGCAGGAAGGGGGCAACCGGGGAGCTGTTTTTT. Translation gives CSSRKGATGELFF.

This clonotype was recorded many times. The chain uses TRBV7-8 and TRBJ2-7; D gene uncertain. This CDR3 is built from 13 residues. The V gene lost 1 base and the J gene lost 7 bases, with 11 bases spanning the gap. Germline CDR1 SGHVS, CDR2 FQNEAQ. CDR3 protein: CASSLEKWREQYF. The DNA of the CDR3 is TGTGCCAGCAGCTTAGAGAAGTGGCGGGAGCAGTACTTC.

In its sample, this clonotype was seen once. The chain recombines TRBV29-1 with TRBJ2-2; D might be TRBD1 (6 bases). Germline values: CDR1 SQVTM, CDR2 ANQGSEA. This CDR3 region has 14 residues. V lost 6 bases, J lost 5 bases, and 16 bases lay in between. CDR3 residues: CSVGQLRGTGELFF. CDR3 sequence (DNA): TGCAGCGTAGGACAGCTTAGGGGAACCGGGGAGCTGTTTTTT.

CDR3 DNA: TGTGCCAGCAGACCTTCGCCGGCGGGGACAGGGGCCGCTTTTAGTCGTCGGAACACTGAAGCTTTCTTT. This translates into CASRPSPAGTGAAFSRRNTEAFF. This chain joins TRBV28 and TRBJ1-1, with TRBD1 identical over 10 bases. CDR1 is MDHEN and CDR2 is SYDVKM in the germline V gene. J lost 1 base, V lost 6 bases, and 29 bases had no gene match. The CDR3 is made up of 23 amino acids. Supplemented by reference TRBV28 and TRBJ1-1, the full variable domain reads DVKVTQSSRYLVKRTGEKVFLECVQDMDHENMFWYRQDPGLGLRLIYFSYDVKMKEKGDIPEGYSVSREKKERFSLILESASTNQTSMYLCASRPSPAGTGAAFSRRNTEAFFGQGTRLTVV.

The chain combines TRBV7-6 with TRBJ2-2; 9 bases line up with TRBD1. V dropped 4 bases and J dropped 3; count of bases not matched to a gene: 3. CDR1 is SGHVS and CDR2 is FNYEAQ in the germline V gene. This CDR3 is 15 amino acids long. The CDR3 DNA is TGTGCCAGCAGCTGGGGACAGGGAGACACCGGGGAGCTGTTTTTT. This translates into CASSWGQGDTGELFF.

This CDR3 reads CASMSGFGEEQFF. In DNA form, the CDR3 reads TGTGCCAGCATGAGCGGCTTCGGGGAGGAGCAGTTCTTC. The rearrangement uses TRBV12-3 or TRBV12-4 and TRBJ2-1; TRBD2 is a possible D gene (5 bases). V lost 7 bases, J lost 10 bases, and 17 bases lay in between. This CDR3 is built from 13 residues.

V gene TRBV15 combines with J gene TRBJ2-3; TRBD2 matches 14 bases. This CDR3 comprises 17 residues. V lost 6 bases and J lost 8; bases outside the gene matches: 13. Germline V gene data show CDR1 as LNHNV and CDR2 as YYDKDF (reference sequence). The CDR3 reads CATRNLGLAGVLGTQYF. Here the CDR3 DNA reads TGTGCCACCAGGAATTTGGGACTAGCGGGAGTTCTTGGTACGCAGTATTTT.

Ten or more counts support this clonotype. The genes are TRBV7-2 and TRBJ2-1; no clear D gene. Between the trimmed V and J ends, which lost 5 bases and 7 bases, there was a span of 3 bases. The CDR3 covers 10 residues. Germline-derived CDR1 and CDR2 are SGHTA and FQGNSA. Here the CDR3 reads CASSINEQFF. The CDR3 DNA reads TGTGCCAGCAGCATAAATGAGCAGTTCTTC.